This T cell receptor beta chain came from a study of blood T cell repertoires in COVID-19. Study-level information: From the United States, Italy and Spain came samples of acute and convalescent COVID-19.

The protocol was immunoSEQ multiplex PCR, while the TCRdb copy is restricted to in-frame clones and leaves out a portion. The sample shows approximately 110,000 clones, around 85% of them seen only once. CDR3 size: 13 residues. The germline gives CDR1 SNHLY, CDR2 FYNNEI. After removal of 6 bases from V and 14 bases from J, the junction contained 7 bases not matched to a gene. Sequencing was carried out using peripheral blood. The gene calls are TRBV2 and TRBJ2-1; 13 nucleotides align to TRBD2. The TCR comes from a woman at least 80 years old with COVID-19, enrolled during active disease. This chain's CDR3 is CASRRTSGSLEFF. Written as DNA, the CDR3 is TGTGCCAGCAGGCGGACTAGCGGGAGCTTGGAGTTCTTC.